Described below is a single T cell receptor beta chain sequence and its context. As yet, its antigen is unknown. This specimen comes from a study of CD8 T cells in Susac syndrome. Random hexamers were used to reverse transcribe the RNA input (about 0.45 to 1 ug). TCRdb fed the immunoSEQ multiplex PCR reads into MiXCR, producing one record per CDR3 protein. The table has some 99,000 distinct CDR3 sequences, about 94% seen once. Germline values: CDR1 LGHDT, CDR2 YNNKEL (reference sequence). The CDR3 contains 15 residues. V shed 1 base and J shed 4 bases, with 11 bases lying between them. Notes on the study in general: The CD4+ T cell repertoires in Susac syndrome did not show any clonal expansion.

The sequencing sample was made of CD4+ T cells from PBMCs. This clonotype was sampled from a human donor with Susac syndrome. The chain couples TRBV3-1 to TRBJ2-1, with D unresolved. Here the CDR3 reads CASSQGPATYNEQFF. CDR3 coding DNA: TGTGCCAGCAGCCAAGGACCAGCGACGTACAATGAGCAGTTCTTC.